This TCR beta chain was identified during a study of shared clonotypes between healthy human individuals. Germline loops: CDR1 SGHKS, CDR2 YYEKEE (reference sequence). V shed 5 bases and J shed 5 bases, with 17 bases lying between them. The CDR3 sequence is 14 residues long. Assay: immunoSEQ multiplex PCR; the TCRdb copy retains only in-frame clones and omits some. The table has about 1.1 million clones, roughly 80% seen once. CD4+ cells yielded CD45RA+ naive and CD45RA-negative memory subsets. This receptor was obtained from a man in his late teens or twenties in good health. Some clones in this sample may be carry-over from other donors' samples. Material for sequencing was memory CD4+ T cells from PBMCs. Subset indicated: CD45RA-negative fraction. The V and J genes are TRBV5-5 and TRBJ2-7; D may be TRBD1 or TRBD2 (6 bases each). The CDR3 loop reads CASSLPGARNEQYF. The DNA for the CDR3 is TGTGCCAGCAGTCTTCCGGGGGCGCGGAACGAGCAGTACTTC.